The 12 T cell receptor beta chains in this list originate from one sample, sequenced in a study of shared clonotypes between healthy human individuals. Libraries were prepared by immunoSEQ multiplex PCR; TCRdb keeps only in-frame clonotypes and omits some of them. In the table there are about 2 million clones, about 95% of which are singletons. Naive CD8 populations comprised CD45RO-negative cells positively selected for CCR7, excluding terminally differentiated effector memory CD45RA+ cells. Sequencing was done on a sample of naive CD8+ T cells sorted from blood. Receptors were obtained from a man aged 18 to 30 in good health.

The rearrangement joins TRBV7-9 to TRBJ1-4, with 9 bases aligning to TRBD1. With 5 bases clipped from V and 8 bases from J, the junction kept 6 bases outside the gene matches. From germline, CDR1 is SEHNR and CDR2 FQNEAQ (reference sequence). There are 14 residues in the CDR3. This CDR3 reads CASSTGGAKEKLFF. CDR3 coding DNA: TGTGCCAGCAGCACAGGGGGCGCGAAAGAAAAACTGTTTTTT.

J is TRBJ2-5 and V is TRBV27; a weak D match, TRBD1 (5 bases). V was clipped by 4 bases and J by 2 bases, with 8 bases between them. Germline CDR1 reads MNHEY; CDR2 reads SMNVEV (reference sequence). The CDR3 contains 13 residues. CDR3 in amino acids: CASSSQVQETQYF. DNA for the CDR3: TGTGCCAGCAGTTCACAGGTTCAAGAGACCCAGTACTTC.

V is TRBV7-9 and J is TRBJ2-2; the match to TRBD1 covers 7 bases. The V and J ends lost 5 bases and 4 bases, in that order; junction bases with no gene match: 10. There are 16 residues in the CDR3. Per germline, CDR1 SEHNR and CDR2 FQNEAQ (reference sequence). CDR3 amino acids: CASSPPDRAGTGELFF. The CDR3 DNA follows: TGTGCCAGCAGCCCCCCAGACAGGGCGGGCACCGGGGAGCTGTTTTTT.

The genes are TRBV29-1 and TRBJ2-5; D is ambiguous. This CDR3 comprises 11 residues. Germline V CDR1 and CDR2: SQVTM, ANQGSEA. Trimming pared 4 bases from V and 5 bases from J, leaving 8 bases between. The CDR3 here is CSVGKGETQYF. CDR3 bases: TGCAGCGTTGGAAAAGGGGAGACCCAGTACTTC.

J is TRBJ2-2 and V is TRBV19; the D gene is possibly TRBD2 (5 bases). This CDR3 is built from 13 residues. From germline, CDR1 is LNHDA and CDR2 SQIVND (reference sequence). V was pared by 1 base and J by 7 bases, with 7 bases between. The CDR3 region has the DNA TGTGCCAGTAGTATAGCAGAGGGCGGGGAGCTGTTTTTT. Residues: CASSIAEGGELFF.

The gene calls are TRBV7-9 and TRBJ2-3, with unresolved D. CDR3 length: 17 amino acids. Trimming cost V 0 bases and J 4 bases, with 17 bases left between them. From germline, CDR1 is SEHNR and CDR2 FQNEAQ (reference sequence). The CDR3 sequence: CASSLALSGLVADTQYF. The CDR3 coding sequence is TGTGCCAGCAGCTTAGCGCTATCAGGCTTGGTGGCAGATACGCAGTATTTT.

The chain uses TRBV6-6 and TRBJ1-2; the match to TRBD1 covers 8 bases. CDR3 length: 14 amino acids. The junction had 7 bases not matched to a gene; V was cut back by 7 bases and J by 3 bases. From germline, CDR1 is MNHNY and CDR2 SVGAGI (reference sequence). The CDR3 DNA reads as TGTGCCAGCAACCCGGACAGGGTGGACTATGGCTACACCTTC. Translated: CASNPDRVDYGYTF.

The gene calls are TRBV11-2 and TRBJ1-1; a weak D match, TRBD1 (5 bases). Germline assignment: CDR1 SGHAT and CDR2 FQNNGV. V was pared by 0 bases and J by 5 bases, with 22 bases between. There are 18 residues in the CDR3. This chain's CDR3 is CASSLDGGSRGIRTEAFF. The CDR3 DNA is TGTGCCAGCAGCTTAGATGGGGGTTCACGGGGGATAAGGACTGAAGCTTTCTTT.

The CDR3 DNA reads as TGTGCCAGCAGCGACCGGGACCCCCAAAGCTCCTATAATTCACCCCTCCACTTT. This codes for CASSDRDPQSSYNSPLHF. The genes are TRBV9 and TRBJ1-6; weak D call: TRBD1 (5 bases). The germline gives CDR1 SGDLS, CDR2 YYNGEE. Trimming took 3 bases from V and 0 from J, leaving 16 bases between them. CDR3 length: 18 amino acids. The full variable domain, rest sourced from reference TRBV9 and TRBJ1-6, is DSGVTQTPKHLITATGQRVTLRCSPRSGDLSVYWYQQSLDQGLQFLIQYYNGEERAKGNILERFSAQQFPDLHSELNLSSLELGDSALYFCASSDRDPQSSYNSPLHFGNGTRLTVT.

The chain links TRBV19 to TRBJ1-5, with a weak D call TRBD1 (5 bases). Germline lookup yields CDR1 LNHDA and CDR2 SQIVND (reference sequence). The CDR3 length is 14 residues. V gave up 8 bases and J gave up 6 bases, with 17 bases separating them. CDR3 sequence (DNA): TGTGCCAGTGGGGACGGGATTGGCCGTCAGCCCCAGCATTTT. Protein product: CASGDGIGRQPQHF.

This clone was recorded only once. This chain connects TRBV9 to TRBJ2-3; no reliable D call. CDR3 length equals 17 residues. Trimming stripped 4 bases from V and 3 bases from J, with 21 bases between. Per the germline V gene, CDR1 is SGDLS and CDR2 is YYNGEE. CDR3 sequence (DNA): TGTGCCAGCAGCCCCCAAGGGTCACCAATTACTACAGATACGCAGTATTTT. Translated, it gives CASSPQGSPITTDTQYF.

This chain uses TRBV7-6 with TRBJ2-7; 13 positions match TRBD2. The CDR3 spans 17 residues. V shed 6 bases and J 1 base; nucleotides not matched to a gene: 9. Germline V gives CDR1 SGHVS, CDR2 FNYEAQ. CDR3 bases: TGTGCCAGCAGTCCCGGGACTAGCGGGGACTTTTCCTACGAGCAGTACTTC. Its protein product is CASSPGTSGDFSYEQYF.